Each of the 19 T cell receptor beta chains below was sequenced from the same sample in a study of identical twins. TCRdb redid the calling of the 5' RACE reads with MiXCR, one entry per CDR3 protein. The sample has more than 650,000 distinct CDR3 sequences; 5.5% to 7.5% are singletons. The sample taken for sequencing was naive T cells sorted from blood. All receptors derive from a man between 18 and 29 years old in good health.

This clonotype was counted at least ten times. This rearrangement joins TRBV20-1 to TRBJ2-3; 8 bases are shared with TRBD2. Germline V lookup: CDR1 DFQATT, CDR2 SNEGSKA (reference sequence). CDR3 length: 15 amino acids. The ends lost 2 bases at V and 3 bases at J; junction bases unmatched: 7. The CDR3 nucleotides read TGCAGTGCTAGACGGAGCGGGAGCGGGACAGATACGCAGTATTTT. As protein: CSARRSGSGTDTQYF.

A few counts support this clonotype. The chain links TRBV27 to TRBJ2-1; D is ambiguous. Germline V gives CDR1 MNHEY, CDR2 SMNVEV (reference sequence). The ends were cut back, 6 bases at V and 5 bases at J, with 17 bases in the middle. This CDR3 is built from 15 residues. The CDR3 loop is CASRSPEITNNEQFF. CDR3 sequence (DNA): TGTGCCAGCAGGAGCCCCGAAATAACGAACAATGAGCAGTTCTTC.

At least ten counts were recorded for this clonotype. The chain carries TRBV9 and TRBJ2-7; 9 bases are a match to TRBD1. Trimming cost V 2 bases and J 3 bases; bases outside gene matches: 3. This CDR3 spans 14 amino acids. Germline CDR1 is SGDLS and CDR2 is YYNGEE. This CDR3 reads CASSVGQGGYEQYF. Here the CDR3 DNA reads TGTGCCAGCAGCGTGGGACAGGGAGGCTACGAGCAGTACTTC.

In this sample, this clonotype turned up a few times. The genes are TRBV24-1 and TRBJ2-1; no clear D. V lost 5 bases, J lost 9 bases, and 13 bases lay in between. This CDR3 is built from 13 residues. CDR1 and CDR2 from the germline V gene are KGHDR and SFDVKD. CDR3 nucleotide sequence: TGTGCCACCAGTGCCCTCCTTTCCAGTGAGCAGTTCTTC. Amino acid sequence: CATSALLSSEQFF.

In this sample, this clonotype turned up once. The rearrangement joins TRBV5-1 to TRBJ2-1; possibly TRBD1 or TRBD2 for D (5 bases each). CDR1 and CDR2 from the germline V gene are SGHRS and YFSETQ. The CDR3 is 14 residues long. V was clipped by 4 bases and J by 10 bases, with 18 bases between them. The CDR3 DNA reads TGCGCCAGCAGCCGAGGGACCCCCTCTGCCGAGCAGTTCTTC. Amino acids: CASSRGTPSAEQFF.

This clonotype was detected a few times. This rearrangement joins TRBV5-5 to TRBJ1-1; tentatively, D is TRBD1 (5 bases). The CDR3 has 13 residues. Germline CDR1 and CDR2: SGHKS and YYEKEE (reference sequence). Between the trimmed V and J ends, which lost 0 bases and 10 bases, there was a span of 13 bases. The CDR3 nucleotides are TGTGCCAGCAGCTTGGAGGGACGTTTTTCAGCTTTCTTT. This codes for CASSLEGRFSAFF.

This clonotype was seen only a few times. This chain joins TRBV7-7 and TRBJ2-6, with D hard to call. Trimming took off 0 bases at V and 3 bases at J, with 12 bases between the two ends. Germline CDR1 and CDR2: SSHAT and FNYEAQ (reference sequence). CDR3 length equals 17 residues. The CDR3 loop reads CASSLAHSSLGANVLTF. The CDR3 DNA sequence: TGTGCCAGCAGCTTAGCGCATAGCTCCCTTGGGGCCAACGTCCTGACTTTC.

The table lists this clonotype with a few counts. V and J are TRBV7-2 and TRBJ2-7; D not resolved. This CDR3 is 14 amino acids long. Germline assignment: CDR1 SGHTA and CDR2 FQGNSA. V was cut by 4 bases and J by 0 bases, with 10 bases left in between. The CDR3 sequence is CASSSNAVSYEQYF. The DNA for the CDR3 is TGTGCCAGCAGCTCGAATGCGGTCTCCTACGAGCAGTACTTC.

This clonotype was seen ten or more times. V usage is TRBV5-1 and J usage is TRBJ2-4, with TRBD1 as a possible D gene (5 bases). The CDR3 extends over 11 amino acids. Germline loops: CDR1 SGHRS, CDR2 YFSETQ. Trimming took 5 bases from V and 8 from J, leaving 8 bases between them. Written as DNA, the CDR3 is TGCGCCAGCAGTCTAGGGGACATTCAGTACTTC. Amino acids: CASSLGDIQYF.

This clonotype showed up many times. The rearrangement uses TRBV20-1 and TRBJ2-4; possibly TRBD1 or TRBD2 for D (5 bases each). Germline CDR1 is DFQATT and CDR2 is SNEGSKA (reference sequence). V lost 0 bases and J 1 base, leaving 10 bases between the germline ends. The CDR3 loop spans 15 amino acids. CDR3 sequence reads: CSARDGGAAKNIQYF. The CDR3 DNA reads TGCAGTGCTAGAGATGGGGGAGCGGCCAAAAACATTCAGTACTTC.

This clonotype came up a few times. The chain recombines TRBV7-8 with TRBJ2-2, with 13 bases lining up with TRBD2. The CDR3 extends over 19 amino acids. V was clipped by 4 bases and J by 3 bases; unmatched bases: 11. The germline V gene has CDR1 SGHVS and CDR2 FQNEAQ. CDR3 bases: TGTGCCAGCAGCTACCGTGGACTAGCGGGAGTAGCCGACACCGGGGAGCTGTTTTTT. This translates into CASSYRGLAGVADTGELFF.

This clonotype has ten or more counts. Written as DNA, the CDR3 is TGCAGTGCTAAGGGGGGCACTGAAGCTTTCTTT. Its protein is CSAKGGTEAFF. This chain connects TRBV20-1 to TRBJ1-1, with D perhaps matching TRBD1 (6 bases). Trimming took 4 bases from V and 4 from J, leaving 7 bases between them. The V gene's germline CDR1 is DFQATT and CDR2 SNEGSKA (reference sequence). The CDR3 length is 11 residues.

This clonotype was seen at least ten times. The J gene is TRBJ2-1, the V gene TRBV24-1; 9 bases agree with TRBD2. The CDR3 is 16 amino acids. The trim removed 4 bases at V and 4 bases at J, leaving 7 bases unmatched. Germline CDR1 is KGHDR and CDR2 is SFDVKD. The CDR3 spells CATSDTGLAGYNEQFF. CDR3 nucleotides: TGTGCCACCAGTGACACGGGGCTAGCGGGATACAATGAGCAGTTCTTC.

This chain joins TRBV7-3 and TRBJ2-3; 11 bases are shared with TRBD2. Per germline, CDR1 SGHTA and CDR2 FQGTGA. The CDR3 covers 16 residues. V lost 2 bases to trimming and J lost 4 bases; unmatched junction nucleotides: 5. In nucleotides, the CDR3 is TGTGCCAGCAGCTTATCACTAGCGGGAGAACCAGATACGCAGTATTTT. Translated, it gives CASSLSLAGEPDTQYF. Drawing the rest from reference TRBV7-3 and TRBJ2-3, the complete variable domain is GAGVSQTPSNKVTEKGKYVELRCDPISGHTALYWYRQSLGQGPEFLIYFQGTGAADDSGLPNDRFFAVRPEGSVSTLKIQRTERGDSAVYLCASSLSLAGEPDTQYFGPGTRLTVL.

This clonotype was detected many times. This chain joins TRBV7-9 and TRBJ2-1; the D is unclear. CDR1 is SEHNR and CDR2 is FQNEAQ in the germline V gene (reference sequence). With 6 bases removed from V and 8 bases from J, the gap between germline ends came to 11 bases. This CDR3 contains 12 residues. CDR3 bases: TGTGCCAGCAGTCAAACCCTCCATGAGCAGTTCTTC. It encodes CASSQTLHEQFF.

This clonotype has more than one count but fewer than ten. This chain connects TRBV12-3 or TRBV12-4 to TRBJ1-2, with D possibly matching TRBD1 (5 bases). Trimming removed 4 bases from V and 7 bases from J, with 19 bases in between. The length of the CDR3 is 15 residues. CDR3 protein: CASSSGRIALGGYTF. The CDR3 coding sequence is TGTGCCAGCAGTTCGGGACGAATCGCCCTGGGTGGCTACACCTTC.

The chain carries TRBV15 and TRBJ2-5; TRBD1 agrees at 8 bases. With V trimmed by 4 bases and J by 4 bases, 8 bases remained unmatched. The germline V gene has CDR1 LNHNV and CDR2 YYDKDF (reference sequence). CDR3 length: 15 residues. The CDR3 DNA sequence: TGTGCCACCAGCACACCCACAGGGGGAGGAGAGACCCAGTACTTC. It encodes CATSTPTGGGETQYF.

This clonotype was detected many times. The genes are TRBV5-1 and TRBJ2-7; 9 bases agree with TRBD1. CDR1 and CDR2 (germline): SGHRS, YFSETQ. The ends lost 3 bases at V and 5 bases at J; junction bases unmatched: 6. This CDR3 is 14 amino acids long. This CDR3 reads CASSSGTGRNEQYV. The CDR3 DNA follows: TGCGCCAGCAGCTCTGGGACAGGGAGGAACGAGCAGTACGTC.

The V gene is TRBV2, the J gene TRBJ2-5; weak D call: TRBD2 (6 bases). Trimming left V 2 bases short and J 0 bases short, with 10 bases between. Germline V lookup: CDR1 SNHLY, CDR2 FYNNEI. The CDR3 runs 15 residues. The CDR3 DNA reads TGTGCCAGCAGTGAACTTGCGGGGTACCAAGAGACCCAGTACTTC. Protein: CASSELAGYQETQYF.